This TCR beta chain stems from a study of cytomegalovirus exposure and HLA in healthy donors. The PCR employed 60 Vbeta primers together with 13 Jbeta primers. Clones were sequenced by immunoSEQ multiplex PCR, and TCRdb holds only the in-frame ones, with some missing. The sample consists of approximately 170,000 clones, approximately 73% of them appearing once. The CDR3 is 16 residues long. J lost 4 bases, V lost 5 bases, and 8 bases had no gene match. From germline, CDR1 is SEHNR and CDR2 FQNEAQ (reference sequence). Input material: PBMCs. The receptor was isolated from a woman aged 18-29 years in good health and CMV-seropositive. The chain combines TRBV7-9 with TRBJ2-2, with 9 bases matching TRBD2. Here the CDR3 reads CASSQGTSTSTGELFF. The CDR3 nucleotides read TGTGCCAGCAGCCAAGGGACTAGCACAAGCACCGGGGAGCTGTTTTTT.